This TCR beta chain comes out of a study of blood T cells in healthy people across ages. This CDR3 has 16 amino acids. The germline V gene has CDR1 MNHEY and CDR2 SMNVEV (reference sequence). Comment on this clonotype: The target antigen is unknown. A junction end diverges from the germline sequence, so it may reflect a read error.

The study, taken as a whole, reports: Compared with aged donors, long-lived donors showed fewer expanded clones, suggesting selection.

It was with a sample-barcoded 5' primer and a J-beta primer mix that a second PCR of roughly 7 to 12 cycles was run. TCRdb re-analysed the 5' RACE reads in MiXCR, keeping a single row per CDR3 protein. The sample contains 650,000 to 900,000 distinct CDR3 sequences, roughly 60% of which appear only once. Sequencing used blood. This receptor was obtained from a man aged 25-40 years in good health. This rearrangement joins TRBV27 to TRBJ2-7; no clear D gene. The CDR3 reads CVSSLTRTLSSYEQYF. The CDR3 DNA is TGTGTCAGCAGTCTCACTCGGACCCTTAGCTCCTACGAGCAGTACTTC.